The 26 T cell receptor beta chains below come from one sample, sequenced in a study of beta chain features in type 1 diabetes. As every portion of the isolated RNA was reverse transcribed, the sequencing read expressed TCRB transcripts. The data were produced by immunoSEQ multiplex PCR, yet TCRdb's version contains in-frame clones alone and is incomplete. The sample has 140,000 to 150,000 clones, 40% to 55% seen once. Sequencing was carried out using Tregs from blood. Every receptor here comes from a man between 18 and 35 years old in good health.

V and J are TRBV2 and TRBJ2-5; 10 nucleotides align to TRBD2. The CDR3 loop spans 14 amino acids. The V gene's germline CDR1 is SNHLY and CDR2 FYNNEI. Losses at the gene ends were 6 bases for V and 5 bases for J; bases not matched to a gene: 6. CDR3 loop: CASSSGGARETQYF. CDR3 DNA sequence: TGTGCCAGCAGCAGCGGGGGGGCCCGTGAGACCCAGTACTTC.

The J gene is TRBJ2-7, the V gene TRBV7-8; possibly TRBD2 for D (5 bases). The V and J ends lost 0 bases and 6 bases respectively, with 12 bases between them. This CDR3 comprises 14 residues. The germline gives CDR1 SGHVS, CDR2 FQNEAQ. The CDR3 DNA is TGTGCCAGCAGCTTAGCGGCGGGCCGTATCGAGCAGTACTTC. Encoded protein: CASSLAAGRIEQYF.

This clone came up a few times. The chain recombines TRBV7-3 with TRBJ2-5; TRBD2 is a possible D gene (7 bases). The germline V gene encodes CDR1 SGHTA and CDR2 FQGTGA. CDR3 length: 15 amino acids. V was trimmed by 5 bases and J by 9 bases, leaving 22 bases between them. The CDR3 sequence: CASSRGATRAAAQYF. The CDR3 DNA is TGTGCCAGCAGCCGGGGGGCGACGCGGGCGGCGGCCCAGTACTTC. Full variable domain (missing parts from reference TRBV7-3 and TRBJ2-5): GAGVSQTPSNKVTEKGKYVELRCDPISGHTALYWYRQSLGQGPEFLIYFQGTGAADDSGLPNDRFFAVRPEGSVSTLKIQRTERGDSAVYLCASSRGATRAAAQYFGPGTRLLVL.

The rearrangement uses TRBV7-2 and TRBJ1-2; no definite D call. The CDR3 is 12 amino acids. The germline V gene encodes CDR1 SGHTA and CDR2 FQGNSA. Between the trimmed V and J ends, which lost 5 bases and 6 bases, there was a span of 10 bases. CDR3 sequence (DNA): TGTGCCAGCAGCGTACGACGGGATGGCTACACCTTC. Its protein product is CASSVRRDGYTF.

This chain links TRBV4-3 with TRBJ1-4; perhaps TRBD1 as D (5 bases). The CDR3 runs to 15 residues. The germline V and J ends were trimmed by 0 bases and 4 bases, with 9 bases remaining between them. CDR1 is LGHNA, CDR2 YSLEER, per germline. The CDR3 DNA follows: TGCGCCAGCAGCCAAGACCCCAGGGATAATGAAAAACTGTTTTTT. It translates to CASSQDPRDNEKLFF.

Written as DNA, the CDR3 is TGCAGCGTCCCGTGGGGTTTTAGCGGGGTCTACAATGAGCAGTTCTTC. Translating gives CSVPWGFSGVYNEQFF. This chain links TRBV29-1 with TRBJ2-1, with TRBD2 matching over 8 bases. V lost 6 bases to trimming and J lost 3 bases; unmatched junction nucleotides: 13. Germline V gives CDR1 SQVTM, CDR2 ANQGSEA. The CDR3 is made up of 16 amino acids.

The sample holds a few counts of this clone. The chain employs TRBV7-8 and TRBJ1-5; D ambiguous. The V and J ends lost 2 bases and 3 bases respectively, with 11 bases between them. From germline, CDR1 is SGHVS and CDR2 FQNEAQ. CDR3 length equals 15 residues. The CDR3 DNA follows: TGTGCCAGCAGCTTATTTATAGGACTCAATCAGCCCCAGCATTTT. Amino acids: CASSLFIGLNQPQHF. Full variable domain (missing parts from reference TRBV7-8 and TRBJ1-5): GAGVSQSPRYKVAKRGQDVALRCDPISGHVSLFWYQQALGQGPEFLTYFQNEAQLDKSGLPSDRFFAERPEGSVSTLKIQRTQQEDSAVYLCASSLFIGLNQPQHFGDGTRLSIL.

This clone has more than one count but fewer than ten. V and J are TRBV5-1 and TRBJ2-2; D not resolved. CDR3 length equals 13 residues. CDR1 and CDR2 from the germline V gene are SGHRS and YFSETQ. V lost 0 bases and J lost 6, with 6 bases in between. The CDR3 sequence is CASSLDYPGELFF. The CDR3 bases are TGCGCCAGCAGCTTGGATTATCCCGGGGAGCTGTTTTTT.

The chain combines TRBV6-1 with TRBJ2-7; tentatively, D is TRBD2 (7 bases). CDR1 MNHNS and CDR2 SASEGT come from the germline V gene. The CDR3 sequence is 15 residues long. Trimming removed 6 bases from V and 4 bases from J, with 19 bases in between. CDR3 bases: TGTGCCAGCAGGAGCCTCTCGGGGGGCTGGTACGAGCAGTACTTC. It translates to CASRSLSGGWYEQYF.

This clone came up a few times. The rearrangement links TRBV7-6 to TRBJ1-4, with TRBD1 as a possible D gene (5 bases). The CDR3 spans 17 residues. CDR1 and CDR2 from the germline V gene are SGHVS and FNYEAQ. V was shortened by 5 bases and J by 5 bases, with 21 bases between the two germline ends. The CDR3 nucleotides read TGTGCCAGCAGCGCTTACTTCGGGCAGGGCAGAAATGAAAAACTGTTTTTT. Protein product: CASSAYFGQGRNEKLFF.

This chain links TRBV2 with TRBJ2-2; D might be TRBD1 (6 bases). From germline, CDR1 is SNHLY and CDR2 FYNNEI. V was clipped by 6 bases and J by 1 base, with 6 bases between them. The CDR3 totals 13 residues. Here the CDR3 DNA reads TGTGCCAGCAGGGGACAGAACACCGGGGAGCTGTTTTTT. It codes for CASRGQNTGELFF.

This clone was detected only a few times. The chain uses TRBV7-9 and TRBJ2-5; TRBD2 matches 7 bases. The trim removed 3 bases at V and 5 bases at J, leaving 0 bases unmatched. Germline CDR1 reads SEHNR; CDR2 reads FQNEAQ (reference sequence). This CDR3 region has 12 residues. The CDR3 region is CASSFGGETQYF. The CDR3 DNA sequence: TGTGCCAGCAGCTTCGGGGGGGAGACCCAGTACTTC.

V is TRBV30 and J is TRBJ1-5, with 8 bases identical to TRBD1. This CDR3 is 15 amino acids long. V lost 5 bases to trimming and J lost 3 bases; unmatched junction nucleotides: 9. Germline-derived CDR1 and CDR2 are GTSNPN and SVGIG (reference sequence). The CDR3 loop is CAWGTGLGINQPQHF. The CDR3 DNA is TGTGCCTGGGGGACAGGTCTTGGAATCAATCAGCCCCAGCATTTT.

The chain uses TRBV7-9 and TRBJ2-4; D might be TRBD1 (5 bases). The CDR3 is 16 amino acids. Germline V gene data show CDR1 as SEHNR and CDR2 as FQNEAQ (reference sequence). Trimming stripped 4 bases from V and 2 bases from J, with 15 bases between. The CDR3 region has the DNA TGTGCCAGCAGCTCCTCCGACAGCCAAACCAAAAACATTCAGTACTTC. Protein: CASSSSDSQTKNIQYF.

This sequence joins TRBV7-8 and TRBJ2-1; 8 nucleotides line up with TRBD1. The V gene's germline CDR1 is SGHVS and CDR2 FQNEAQ. The CDR3 length is 14 residues. Trimming removed 1 base from V and 6 bases from J; junction bases left unmatched: 2. The CDR3 reads CASSLGTGSNEQFF. The CDR3 DNA follows: TGTGCCAGCAGCTTAGGGACAGGGAGCAATGAGCAGTTCTTC.

The V and J genes are TRBV7-2 and TRBJ2-7, with 9 positions matching TRBD2. Trimming took 3 bases from V and 4 from J; bases not matched to a gene: 7. Germline-derived CDR1 and CDR2 are SGHTA and FQGNSA. This CDR3 has 15 residues. The chain's CDR3 is CASSLREGPLYEQYF. Written as DNA, the CDR3 is TGTGCCAGCAGCTTGCGGGAGGGCCCGTTATACGAGCAGTACTTC.

There are many counts of this clone. The chain combines TRBV27 with TRBJ1-3; D gene unclear. This CDR3 is built from 16 residues. Germline V gene sequence: CDR1 MNHEY, CDR2 SMNVEV (reference sequence). V was trimmed by 6 bases and J by 0 bases, leaving 15 bases between them. This CDR3 reads CASSTPSGPSGNTIYF. DNA of the CDR3: TGTGCCAGCAGCACTCCTTCAGGTCCCTCTGGAAACACCATATATTTT.

This clone was counted a few times. J is TRBJ1-1 and V is TRBV10-3; D might be TRBD1 (6 bases). The length of the CDR3 is 12 residues. The V gene lost 5 bases and the J gene lost 4 bases, with 8 bases spanning the gap. The V gene's germline CDR1 is ENHRY and CDR2 SYGVKD. The CDR3 DNA follows: TGTGCCATCAGTCAGGGGAGCACTGAAGCTTTCTTT. Its translation: CAISQGSTEAFF.

The gene calls are TRBV7-3 and TRBJ2-7; 11 bases are shared with TRBD2. Germline CDR1 SGHTA, CDR2 FQGTGA. The V and J ends lost 5 bases and 6 bases, in that order; junction bases with no gene match: 9. The CDR3 contains 15 residues. CDR3 nucleotides: TGTGCCAGCAGCGCCGCACTAGCGGGAGTGAGCGAGCAGTACTTC. The encoded protein is CASSAALAGVSEQYF.

The V gene is TRBV6-1, the J gene TRBJ2-7; possibly TRBD2 for D (6 bases). V lost 8 bases and J 0 bases, leaving 11 bases between the germline ends. The germline CDR1 and CDR2 sequences are MNHNS and SASEGT. The CDR3 contains 13 residues. The CDR3 DNA reads as TGTGCCAGCGCACGGGGGACCTCCTACGAGCAGTACTTC. This translates into CASARGTSYEQYF.

In its sample, this clone was seen a few times. The chain uses TRBV29-1 and TRBJ2-5; D not resolved. Trimming took off 3 bases at V and 5 bases at J, with 10 bases between the two ends. Germline V gives CDR1 SQVTM, CDR2 ANQGSEA. The CDR3 is 12 amino acids. CDR3 in DNA: TGCAGCGTTGAGCGCCCAAATGAGACCCAGTACTTC. Protein: CSVERPNETQYF.

This rearrangement joins TRBV18 to TRBJ1-2; D possibly corresponds to TRBD1 (5 bases). The CDR3 contains 15 residues. Trimming stripped 2 bases from V and 7 bases from J, with 17 bases between. In germline, CDR1 is KGHSH, CDR2 LQKENI. In DNA form, the CDR3 reads TGTGCCAGCTCACCAACCGTGGGGGGTCACGGTGGCTACACCTTC. Translating it yields CASSPTVGGHGGYTF.

The chain carries TRBV7-3 and TRBJ2-3, with D tentatively TRBD2 (6 bases). Germline loops: CDR1 SGHTA, CDR2 FQGTGA. V was trimmed by 5 bases and J by 1 base, leaving 16 bases between them. The CDR3 is 16 amino acids. CDR3: CASSPRRGGGTDTQYF. The DNA for the CDR3 is TGTGCCAGCAGCCCCCGGCGGGGCGGGGGCACAGATACGCAGTATTTT.

Only a few counts were recorded for this clone. The chain links TRBV5-1 to TRBJ2-7, with a tentative D call TRBD2 (5 bases). CDR1 is SGHRS and CDR2 is YFSETQ in the germline V gene. The CDR3 runs to 14 residues. Trimming stripped 4 bases from V and 6 bases from J, with 17 bases between. CDR3 sequence reads: CASSPWIRGSEQYF. The CDR3 DNA is TGCGCCAGCAGCCCCTGGATCCGGGGAAGCGAGCAGTACTTC.

The chain joins TRBV28 to TRBJ2-7, with TRBD1 matching over 9 bases. The germline V gene has CDR1 MDHEN and CDR2 SYDVKM. Trimming cost V 5 bases and J 3 bases; bases outside gene matches: 5. CDR3 length: 14 amino acids. In DNA, the CDR3 is TGTGCCAGCAGTCGACAGGGGGTGGGCTACGAGCAGTACTTC. It encodes CASSRQGVGYEQYF.

The V call is TRBV5-4, the J call TRBJ1-5, with a tentative D call TRBD1 (5 bases). Trimming pared 5 bases from V and 5 bases from J, leaving 17 bases between. This CDR3 contains 15 residues. CDR1 SGHNT and CDR2 YYREEE come from the germline V gene (reference sequence). The CDR3 nucleotides read TGTGCCAGCAGTTTCGGGGGAGGGTTCGATCAGCCCCAGCATTTT. It encodes CASSFGGGFDQPQHF.